This TCR beta chain was observed in a study of blood T cell repertoires in COVID-19. Study at large: There were acute and convalescent COVID-19 samples, and they came from the United States, Italy and Spain. PBMCs, B-cell-depleted T cells, or T cells provided the cDNA or gDNA that made up the material.

V gave up 4 bases and J gave up 0 bases, with 9 bases separating them. The CDR3 is 14 residues long. Looked up from germline, CDR1 is LNHDA and CDR2 is SQIVND (reference sequence). As handled by the study authors: Nucleated cell counts were estimated from reference gene primer amplification. Assay used: immunoSEQ multiplex PCR; TCRdb lists only in-frame clones, some missing. V and J calls and clone size come straight from that table; D and trimming were deduced from the DNA. The data hold about 220,000 clones, with 84% observed a single time. Sequenced sample: peripheral blood. The V and J genes are TRBV19 and TRBJ1-1, with D maybe TRBD1 (5 bases). The receptor's source is a woman in her thirties who had recovered from COVID-19. CDR3: CASSSGGLNTEAFF. CDR3 nucleotide sequence: TGTGCCAGTAGTAGCGGGGGTTTGAACACTGAAGCTTTCTTT.